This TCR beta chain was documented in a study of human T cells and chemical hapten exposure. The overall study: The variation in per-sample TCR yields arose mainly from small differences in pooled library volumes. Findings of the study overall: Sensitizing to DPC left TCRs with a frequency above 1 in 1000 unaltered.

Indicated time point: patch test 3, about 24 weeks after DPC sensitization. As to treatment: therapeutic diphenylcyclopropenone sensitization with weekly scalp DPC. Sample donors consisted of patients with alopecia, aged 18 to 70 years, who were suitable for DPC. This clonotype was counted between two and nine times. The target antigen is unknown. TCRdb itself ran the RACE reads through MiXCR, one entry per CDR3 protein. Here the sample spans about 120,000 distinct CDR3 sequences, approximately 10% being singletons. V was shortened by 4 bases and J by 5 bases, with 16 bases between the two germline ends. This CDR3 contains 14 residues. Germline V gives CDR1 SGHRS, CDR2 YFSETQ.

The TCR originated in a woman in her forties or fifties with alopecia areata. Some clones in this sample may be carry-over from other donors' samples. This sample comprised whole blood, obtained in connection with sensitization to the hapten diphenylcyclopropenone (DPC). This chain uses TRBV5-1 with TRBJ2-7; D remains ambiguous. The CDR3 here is CASSPGSPPDEQYF. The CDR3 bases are TGCGCCAGCAGCCCTGGCTCCCCCCCCGACGAGCAGTACTTC.